Below, 14 T cell receptor beta chains from the same sample are listed, as sequenced in a study of T cell responses to AZD1222 COVID-19 vaccine. The method was immunoSEQ multiplex PCR; TCRdb's version includes in-frame clones alone and lacks a portion of them. This table holds approximately 100,000 clones, about 86% found once. Here the sequenced sample was peripheral blood, taken on day 0 of AZD1222 vaccination. The receptors originated from an adult in good health.

The rearrangement uses TRBV19 and TRBJ1-2; 7 positions match TRBD1. CDR1 is LNHDA and CDR2 is SQIVND in the germline V gene (reference sequence). V shed 3 bases, J shed 5 bases, and the junction held 9 bases outside the gene matches. This CDR3 is 15 amino acids long. The CDR3 DNA sequence: TGTGCCAGTAGTATCCGGGACAGTTTCTTTTATGGCTACACCTTC. Its translation is CASSIRDSFFYGYTF.

The chain links TRBV3-1 (or the pseudogene TRBV3-2) to TRBJ2-7; D gene unclear. The CDR3 has 13 residues. Germline V gene lookup returns CDR1 LGHDT and CDR2 YNNKEL (reference sequence). V was trimmed by 4 bases and J by 3 bases, leaving 10 bases between them. This chain's CDR3 is CASSPKENYEQYF. CDR3 sequence (DNA): TGTGCCAGCAGCCCCAAGGAAAACTACGAGCAGTACTTC.

This chain connects TRBV7-9 to TRBJ2-1; 7 bases match TRBD1. The trim removed 5 bases at V and 9 bases at J, leaving 16 bases unmatched. This CDR3 is built from 16 residues. In germline, CDR1 is SEHNR, CDR2 FQNEAQ (reference sequence). The CDR3 sequence is CASSPLGQVGSSEQFF. CDR3 DNA: TGTGCCAGCAGCCCCTTAGGACAGGTAGGGTCTAGTGAGCAGTTCTTC.

The rearrangement links TRBV7-2 to TRBJ2-3; D remains unclear. Germline V gene lookup returns CDR1 SGHTA and CDR2 FQGNSA. Trimming stripped 5 bases from V and 14 bases from J, with 17 bases between. The CDR3 sequence is 12 residues long. The CDR3 nucleotides read TGTGCCAGCAGCCCTGGAGCCCGAACCACGTATTTT. Residues: CASSPGARTTYF. Complete variable domain (other parts from reference TRBV7-2 and TRBJ2-3): GAGVSQSPSNKVTEKGKDVELRCDPISGHTALYWYRQSLGQGLEFLIYFQGNSAPDKSGLPSDRFSAERTGGSVSTLTIQRTQQEDSAVYLCASSPGARTTYFGPGTRLTVL.

This clone is a singleton in its sample. The chain is built from TRBV25-1 and TRBJ1-1; D perhaps matches TRBD1 (5 bases). Between the trimmed V and J ends, which lost 5 bases and 1 base, there was a span of 14 bases. There are 15 residues in the CDR3. Germline-derived CDR1 and CDR2 are MGHDK and SYGVNS. CDR3 DNA sequence: TGTGCCAGCAGTTCGTCGGGACGTTCGAACACTGAAGCTTTCTTT. It codes for CASSSSGRSNTEAFF.

V and J are TRBV9 and TRBJ1-4; 7 positions match TRBD1. V gave up 3 bases and J gave up 8 bases; unmatched junction bases: 7. The CDR3 loop spans 14 amino acids. Germline CDR1 reads SGDLS; CDR2 reads YYNGEE. As DNA, the CDR3 is TGTGCCAGCAGCGGCGACAGGGAGAGGGAAAAACTGTTTTTT. It encodes CASSGDREREKLFF.

The chain recombines TRBV5-8 with TRBJ2-5, with D maybe TRBD1 (6 bases). V lost 4 bases and J lost 2, with 12 bases in between. Germline V CDR1 and CDR2: SGHTS, YDEGEE. CDR3 length: 14 residues. The chain's CDR3 is CASSRGTIQETQYF. CDR3 nucleotide sequence: TGTGCCAGCAGCCGAGGGACAATACAAGAGACCCAGTACTTC.

This sequence joins TRBV11-2 and TRBJ1-1; TRBD1 aligns across 7 bases. This CDR3 contains 15 residues. Trimming cost V 1 base and J 4 bases; bases outside gene matches: 6. In germline, CDR1 is SGHAT, CDR2 FQNNGV. The CDR3 bases are TGTGCCAGCAGCTTAGGAAGGGGGCATAGCACTGAAGCTTTCTTT. This translates into CASSLGRGHSTEAFF.

The chain links TRBV7-2 to TRBJ2-1; the D gene is possibly TRBD2 (7 bases). The CDR3 is 16 residues long. Germline assignment: CDR1 SGHTA and CDR2 FQGNSA. Trimming pared 3 bases from V and 3 bases from J, leaving 15 bases between. The CDR3 sequence: CASSLVGGGDYNEQFF. CDR3 nucleotides: TGTGCCAGCAGCTTGGTGGGAGGGGGAGACTACAATGAGCAGTTCTTC.

The rearrangement joins TRBV2 to TRBJ1-6, with D maybe TRBD1 (6 bases). The germline gives CDR1 SNHLY, CDR2 FYNNEI. V was shortened by 3 bases and J by 9 bases, with 9 bases between the two germline ends. CDR3 length equals 13 residues. The CDR3 is CASSDQGISPLHF. The CDR3 nucleotides read TGTGCCAGCAGTGATCAGGGGATTTCACCCCTCCACTTT.

This clone came up once. The chain carries TRBV30 and TRBJ2-7, with 9 nucleotides matching TRBD1. Losses at the gene ends were 2 bases for V and 3 bases for J; bases not matched to a gene: 2. The CDR3 length is 13 residues. Germline-derived CDR1 and CDR2 are GTSNPN and SVGIG (reference sequence). The CDR3 DNA reads as TGTGCCTGGAGTAGGACAGGGGTCTACGAGCAGTACTTC. This translates into CAWSRTGVYEQYF.

The V and J genes are TRBV18 and TRBJ1-1; TRBD1 matches 8 bases. The junction had 8 bases not matched to a gene; V was cut back by 7 bases and J by 4 bases. The CDR3 length is 14 residues. Germline assignment: CDR1 KGHSH and CDR2 LQKENI. The CDR3 loop is CASLGQVVFTEAFF. As DNA, the CDR3 is TGTGCCAGCTTGGGACAGGTGGTCTTCACTGAAGCTTTCTTT. The whole variable domain, filled in from reference TRBV18 and TRBJ1-1, reads NAGVMQNPRHLVRRRGQEARLRCSPMKGHSHVYWYRQLPEEGLKFMVYLQKENIIDESGMPKERFSAEFPKEGPSILRIQQVVRGDSAAYFCASLGQVVFTEAFFGQGTRLTVV.

The V call is TRBV27, the J call TRBJ2-2; perhaps TRBD2 as D (5 bases). This CDR3 has 13 residues. The V gene lost 7 bases and the J gene lost 0 bases, with 6 bases spanning the gap. From germline, CDR1 is MNHEY and CDR2 SMNVEV (reference sequence). CDR3 amino acids: CASKLANTGELFF. The CDR3, as DNA: TGTGCCAGCAAACTAGCGAACACCGGGGAGCTGTTTTTT.

This sequence joins TRBV29-1 and TRBJ2-5, with D possibly matching TRBD1 (5 bases). Per the germline V gene, CDR1 is SQVTM and CDR2 is ANQGSEA. The V end lost 6 bases, the J end lost 1 base, and 9 bases lay between the germline ends. The CDR3 length is 12 residues. The CDR3 coding sequence is TGCAGCGTCAGACAGACCCAAGAGACCCAGTACTTC. This codes for CSVRQTQETQYF.